This T cell receptor (beta chain) is from a study of post-analysis software for immune sequencing data. Study-level points and caveats: When the samples were clustered directly with F measure, those that had been prepared in the same batch showed strong co-clustering. Patients had higher frequencies than controls of roughly five TRBV segments, including TRBV5-6, TRBV5-1 and TRBV20-1.

A word on this clonotype: No antigen is known for it.

CDR1 is SQVTM, CDR2 ANQGSEA, per germline. CDR3 length: 14 amino acids. Trimming at V came to 5 bases and at J to 5 bases, leaving 9 bases not matched to a gene. Included in the TCR beta cDNA libraries were unique molecular identifiers. TCRdb re-called the PCR reads with MiXCR, one entry per CDR3 protein. Among about 430,000 distinct CDR3 sequences listed, 30% to 45% were seen once. Input material: blood. V is TRBV29-1 and J is TRBJ1-2; 9 bases agree with TRBD1. The sequence came from a girl aged 2-9 years with multiple sclerosis. Here the CDR3 DNA reads TGCAGCGTTAAACCGAGACAGGGGGGATATGGCTACACCTTC. As protein: CSVKPRQGGYGYTF.